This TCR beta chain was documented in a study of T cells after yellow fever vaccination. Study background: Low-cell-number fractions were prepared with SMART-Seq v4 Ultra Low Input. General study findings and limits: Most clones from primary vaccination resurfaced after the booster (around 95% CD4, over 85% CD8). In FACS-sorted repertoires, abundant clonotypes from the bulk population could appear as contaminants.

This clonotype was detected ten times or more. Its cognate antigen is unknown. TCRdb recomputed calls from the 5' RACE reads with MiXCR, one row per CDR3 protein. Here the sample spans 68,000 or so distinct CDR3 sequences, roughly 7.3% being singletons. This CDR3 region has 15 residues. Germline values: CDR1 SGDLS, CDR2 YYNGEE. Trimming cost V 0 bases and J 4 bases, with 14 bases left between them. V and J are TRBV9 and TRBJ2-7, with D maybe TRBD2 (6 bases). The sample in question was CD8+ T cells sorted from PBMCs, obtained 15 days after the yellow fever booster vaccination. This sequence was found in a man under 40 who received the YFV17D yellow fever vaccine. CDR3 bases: TGTGCCAGCAGCGTAGAAGACGGGAGATCTTACGAGCAGTACTTC. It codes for CASSVEDGRSYEQYF.